Below are 17 T cell receptor beta chains sequenced from a single sample in a study of shared clonotypes between healthy human individuals. Method: immunoSEQ multiplex PCR; TCRdb's copy keeps in-frame clones and lacks some. The table includes 2 million to 2.5 million clones, 85% to 95% detected once. Sequenced material: naive CD4+ T cells from PBMCs. Subset described: CD45RA+ positively selected. The receptors shown here come from a man aged 18 to 35 in good health. Some clones in this sample may be carry-over from other donors' samples.

This sequence joins TRBV18 and TRBJ2-7; 7 bases map to TRBD1. This CDR3 is built from 14 residues. The trim removed 0 bases at V and 3 bases at J, leaving 2 bases unmatched. CDR1 and CDR2 from the germline V gene are KGHSH and LQKENI. The CDR3 region is CASSPPGTVYEQYF. Written as DNA, the CDR3 is TGTGCCAGCTCACCACCCGGGACAGTCTACGAGCAGTACTTC.

The chain recombines TRBV19 with TRBJ2-7; D remains unclear. The CDR3 loop spans 11 amino acids. The germline gives CDR1 LNHDA, CDR2 SQIVND (reference sequence). Trimming shortened V by 5 bases and J by 4 bases, and 6 bases separated the two germline ends. The CDR3, as DNA: TGTGCCAGTAGTGCCAAATACGAGCAGTACTTC. It yields the protein CASSAKYEQYF.

V usage is TRBV27 and J usage is TRBJ1-1; no definite D call. The length of the CDR3 is 15 residues. Germline V gene data show CDR1 as MNHEY and CDR2 as SMNVEV (reference sequence). Trimming stripped 1 base from V and 0 bases from J, with 9 bases between. The CDR3 region has the DNA TGTGCCAGCAGTTTATTTTCGGCTATGAACACTGAAGCTTTCTTT. Its translation is CASSLFSAMNTEAFF.

This clone has more than one count but fewer than ten. V is TRBV6-5 and J is TRBJ1-2, with D perhaps matching TRBD1 (5 bases). The V end was cut by 5 bases, the J end by 3 bases, with 13 bases between. The CDR3 has 14 amino acids. Germline lookup yields CDR1 MNHEY and CDR2 SVGAGI. CDR3 nucleotide sequence: TGTGCCAGCAGTCCCCTCCGGGGCGACTATGGCTACACCTTC. This codes for CASSPLRGDYGYTF.

This chain connects TRBV5-3 to TRBJ2-1; the match to TRBD1 covers 9 bases. TRBV5-3 is identified as an open reading frame with a role that is uncertain. The CDR3 has 15 residues. The V and J ends lost 5 bases and 4 bases, in that order; junction bases with no gene match: 7. Written as DNA, the CDR3 is TGTGCCAGAAGACCTCCGGGACAGGGTTACAATGAGCAGTTCTTC. Its protein product is CARRPPGQGYNEQFF.

V and J are TRBV28 and TRBJ1-2; unclear D gene. Germline V gives CDR1 MDHEN, CDR2 SYDVKM. Trimming took 4 bases from V and 4 from J, leaving 10 bases between them. CDR3 length: 13 amino acids. This CDR3 is CASSSPVTYGYTF. The CDR3 DNA follows: TGTGCCAGCAGTTCCCCGGTTACCTATGGCTACACCTTC.

The genes are TRBV11-2 and TRBJ2-1; the match to TRBD2 covers 9 bases. J was trimmed by 5 bases and V by 5 bases; bases with no gene match: 10. CDR1 is SGHAT and CDR2 is FQNNGV in the germline V gene. The CDR3 covers 16 residues. This CDR3 is CASSPTIAGVNNEQFF. DNA of the CDR3: TGTGCCAGCAGCCCGACTATAGCGGGAGTAAACAATGAGCAGTTCTTC.

This clone occurred once. V and J are TRBV6-6 and TRBJ2-5; D uncertain. V lost 5 bases and J 2 bases, leaving 15 bases between the germline ends. The V gene's germline CDR1 is MNHNY and CDR2 SVGAGI (reference sequence). CDR3 length equals 15 residues. In nucleotides, the CDR3 is TGTGCCAGCAGTCCCACGACGGCCAATCAAGAGACCCAGTACTTC. Encoded protein: CASSPTTANQETQYF.

Points on this clone: The same CDR3 can be traced to other DNA sequences in this sample. The chain employs TRBV5-1 and TRBJ1-2; D ambiguous. Germline CDR1 reads SGHRS; CDR2 reads YFSETQ. The germline V and J ends were trimmed by 0 bases and 3 bases, with 3 bases remaining between them. The CDR3 sequence is 12 residues long. The CDR3 DNA is TGCGCCAGCAGCTTGGAGGACTATGGCTACACCTTC. Its translation: CASSLEDYGYTF.

The gene calls are TRBV5-5 and TRBJ2-6; TRBD1 matches 12 bases. V was clipped by 4 bases and J by 4 bases; unmatched bases: 9. The V gene's germline CDR1 is SGHKS and CDR2 YYEKEE (reference sequence). The CDR3 has 18 amino acids. The CDR3 here is CASSGPGQGAYGANVLTF. Here the CDR3 DNA reads TGTGCCAGCAGCGGACCGGGACAGGGGGCATACGGGGCCAACGTCCTGACTTTC. Looking up the rest from reference TRBV5-5 and TRBJ2-6 gives the full variable domain: DAGVTQSPTHLIKTRGQQVTLRCSPISGHKSVSWYQQVLGQGPQFIFQYYEKEERGRGNFPDRFSARQFPNYSSELNVNALLLGDSALYLCASSGPGQGAYGANVLTFGAGSRLTVL.

The chain is built from TRBV5-4 and TRBJ1-2; maybe TRBD1 (6 bases). This CDR3 region has 13 residues. Looked up from germline, CDR1 is SGHNT and CDR2 is YYREEE (reference sequence). V was cut by 3 bases and J by 8 bases, with 14 bases left in between. CDR3 coding DNA: TGTGCCAGCAGCTCCACAGGGCCTCCGGGCTACACCTTC. Its protein product is CASSSTGPPGYTF. Using reference TRBV5-4 and TRBJ1-2 for the parts outside the CDR3, the full variable domain is ETGVTQSPTHLIKTRGQQVTLRCSSQSGHNTVSWYQQALGQGPQFIFQYYREEENGRGNFPPRFSGLQFPNYSSELNVNALELDDSALYLCASSSTGPPGYTFGSGTRLTVV.

The chain couples TRBV2 to TRBJ1-3, with unresolved D. The CDR3 sequence is 14 residues long. Germline V gene sequence: CDR1 SNHLY, CDR2 FYNNEI. Trimming took off 4 bases at V and 0 bases at J, with 7 bases between the two ends. The CDR3 reads CASSVTSSGNTIYF. In DNA, the CDR3 is TGTGCCAGCAGTGTGACAAGCTCTGGAAACACCATATATTTT.

This clone has more than one count but fewer than ten. The gene calls are TRBV20-1 and TRBJ1-2, with D perhaps TRBD1 (5 bases). Germline values: CDR1 DFQATT, CDR2 SNEGSKA (reference sequence). The CDR3 has 11 residues. CDR3 nucleotides: TGCAGGGGGGAGCTACTCGGTGGCTACACCTTC. It specifies CRGELLGGYTF.

This sequence joins TRBV27 and TRBJ2-5; possibly TRBD2 for D (5 bases). TRBJ2-7 explains the end of the DNA better; the J call may be wrong. Germline CDR1 and CDR2: MNHEY and SMNVEV (reference sequence). There are 13 residues in the CDR3. CDR3 region: CASSFASTSEQYF. The CDR3, as DNA: TGTGCCAGCAGTTTTGCCAGTACTAGCGAGCAGTACTTC.

The V and J genes are TRBV2 and TRBJ2-5, with D tentatively TRBD1 or TRBD2 (5 bases each). The CDR3 length is 15 residues. CDR1 SNHLY and CDR2 FYNNEI come from the germline V gene. V gave up 3 bases and J gave up 0 bases, with 11 bases separating them. CDR3 loop: CASSDLGTDQETQYF. CDR3 nucleotide sequence: TGTGCCAGCAGTGACTTAGGGACGGACCAAGAGACCCAGTACTTC.

This chain joins TRBV7-2 and TRBJ1-4, with D possibly being TRBD1 (5 bases). CDR1 SGHTA and CDR2 FQGNSA come from the germline V gene. Trimming pared 6 bases from V and 5 bases from J, leaving 16 bases between. This CDR3 has 15 residues. As DNA, the CDR3 is TGTGCCAGCAGATTTCAGGGTGGGGACAATGAAAAACTGTTTTTT. Protein: CASRFQGGDNEKLFF.

In nucleotides, the CDR3 is TGTGCCAGTAGTCTGCTAACAAGCGATGGGGGTACGCAGTATTTT. Protein product: CASSLLTSDGGTQYF. The chain couples TRBV19 to TRBJ2-3; D may correspond to TRBD1 or TRBD2 (5 bases each). Trimming shortened V by 5 bases and J by 8 bases, and 20 bases separated the two germline ends. The CDR3 is 15 amino acids. Germline V CDR1 and CDR2: LNHDA, SQIVND (reference sequence).